This TCR beta chain was captured in a study of blood T cells in healthy people across ages. Study in general: About one barcoded beta molecule per two T cells was the capture yield of template switching.

This clonotype has a count of ten or more. The antigen remains unidentified. Russia was home to the donors, healthy Caucasian individuals aged about 6 to 90. For the second PCR, which ran for about 7 to 11 cycles, a sample-barcoded 5' primer and a J-beta primer mix were used. Using its own MiXCR run on the 5' RACE reads, TCRdb lists one record per CDR3 protein. The sample shows approximately 810,000 distinct CDR3 sequences, about 36% of them seen only once. The germline V gene encodes CDR1 SGHKS and CDR2 YYEKEE (reference sequence). Trimming cost V 2 bases and J 0 bases, with 12 bases left between them. CDR3 length: 16 residues. Study outcomes and limitations: Older age coincided with a roughly linear decline in TCR beta diversity per million T cells. When set beside aged donors, long-lived donors presented more naive CD4+ cells and higher diversity.

The clonotype comes from a man in his late teens or twenties in good health. Material for sequencing was blood. The rearrangement links TRBV5-5 to TRBJ2-1; D not certain. CDR3 sequence (DNA): TGTGCCAGCAGCTTACAAAGCCCGAGCTCCTACAATGAGCAGTTCTTC. The encoded protein is CASSLQSPSSYNEQFF.